What follows are 14 T cell receptor beta chains derived from one specimen sequenced in a study of cytotoxic CD8 clonotypes in ibrutinib-treated CLL (dated by TCRdb to the early 2020s). Library creation used the immunoSEQ multiplex PCR assay. In its TCRdb copy, this immuneACCESS table keeps in-frame sequences only and misses some clones. Where compared with another copy, unresolved V genes explain less than half of these, and the others have no known cause. The sample yields roughly 36,000 clones; approximately 70% were counted once. The leading ten clones occupy 25% to 35% of the sample. The specimen comprised PBMCs, sampled before ibrutinib treatment. These receptor sequences come from a human donor with chronic lymphocytic leukemia.

The chain joins TRBV2 to TRBJ2-1, with D perhaps TRBD2 (6 bases). The V gene's germline CDR1 is SNHLY and CDR2 FYNNEI. This CDR3 has 15 residues. The V gene lost 4 bases and the J gene lost 2 bases, with 12 bases spanning the gap. The CDR3 sequence: CASSVERATYNEQFF. The CDR3 coding sequence is TGTGCCAGCAGTGTTGAGCGGGCCACCTACAATGAGCAGTTCTTC.

This clone showed up just a few times. The V gene is TRBV29-1, the J gene TRBJ2-5; possibly TRBD2 for D (6 bases). Germline CDR1 and CDR2: SQVTM and ANQGSEA. The CDR3 spans 13 residues. Trimming removed 7 bases from V and 2 bases from J, with 14 bases in between. Written as DNA, the CDR3 is TGCAGCGAGTCTGCCGGGACTCAAGAGACCCAGTACTTC. This gives the protein CSESAGTQETQYF. Together with reference TRBV29-1 and TRBJ2-5, the CDR3 gives the full variable domain: SAVISQKPSRDICQRGTSLTIQCQVDSQVTMMFWYRQQPGQSLTLIATANQGSEATYESGFVIDKFPISRPNLTFSTLTVSNMSPEDSSIYLCSESAGTQETQYFGPGTRLLVL.

The rearrangement uses TRBV18 and TRBJ2-3; 7 positions match TRBD1. The junction had 3 bases not matched to a gene; V was cut back by 6 bases and J by 0 bases. CDR1 and CDR2 (germline): KGHSH, LQKENI. The CDR3 runs 14 residues. The CDR3 DNA reads TGTGCCAGCTCCCCGGACAGGAGCACAGATACGCAGTATTTT. It encodes CASSPDRSTDTQYF.

The chain couples TRBV15 to TRBJ2-2, with D unresolved. CDR1 LNHNV and CDR2 YYDKDF come from the germline V gene (reference sequence). The CDR3 runs 14 residues. V dropped 1 base and J dropped 1 base, with 4 bases sitting between them. For the CDR3, the DNA is TGTGCCACCAGCAGAGGCGAGAACACCGGGGAGCTGTTTTTT. It codes for CATSRGENTGELFF.

The chain couples TRBV7-2 to TRBJ2-7; 9 nucleotides match TRBD1. The CDR3 runs to 15 residues. The J segment lost 4 bases and the V segment lost 8 bases, leaving 12 bases of the junction unmatched. Germline CDR1 reads SGHTA; CDR2 reads FQGNSA. Here the CDR3 DNA reads TGTGCCAGCGGCTCGAGAAGGGACAGGGATTACGAGCAGTACTTC. Protein product: CASGSRRDRDYEQYF.

The chain uses TRBV7-9 and TRBJ2-7; TRBD1 matches 10 bases. The germline CDR1 and CDR2 sequences are SEHNR and FQNEAQ (reference sequence). This CDR3 comprises 16 residues. Trimming took 5 bases from V and 2 from J; bases not matched to a gene: 9. The CDR3 loop is CASSAEAGTGAYEQYF. DNA for the CDR3: TGTGCCAGCAGCGCGGAAGCCGGGACAGGGGCCTACGAGCAGTACTTC.

This clone has a handful of counts. The genes are TRBV27 and TRBJ1-2, with TRBD1 matching 7 bases. CDR3 length: 12 amino acids. The V segment lost 6 bases and the J segment 8 bases; nucleotides outside the gene matches: 6. In germline, CDR1 is MNHEY, CDR2 SMNVEV (reference sequence). The CDR3 here is CASRATGMGYTF. The CDR3 DNA reads TGTGCCAGCAGGGCGACAGGGATGGGCTACACCTTC.

The chain recombines TRBV18 with TRBJ1-3; D call uncertain. V lost 3 bases to trimming and J lost 0 bases, with 12 bases between them. CDR1 KGHSH and CDR2 LQKENI come from the germline V gene. The CDR3 extends over 16 amino acids. DNA of the CDR3: TGTGCCAGCTCACCGGGATTGATGAGCTCTGGAAACACCATATATTTT. It is translated as CASSPGLMSSGNTIYF.

This clone has just a few counts. The CDR3 here is CASSLPRVRTYEQYF. The CDR3 region has the DNA TGTGCCAGCAGCTTACCGAGGGTAAGGACCTACGAGCAGTACTTC. The chain links TRBV5-6 to TRBJ2-7; tentatively, D is TRBD2 (5 bases). Germline V CDR1 and CDR2: SGHDT, YYEEEE. V was cut by 2 bases and J by 2 bases, with 14 bases left in between. The length of the CDR3 is 15 residues.

The V call is TRBV5-1, the J call TRBJ2-2; D remains ambiguous. The CDR3 length is 12 residues. Germline values: CDR1 SGHRS, CDR2 YFSETQ. V was trimmed by 4 bases and J by 3 bases, leaving 4 bases between them. CDR3 nucleotide sequence: TGCGCCAGCAGCCTGGACACCGGGGAGCTGTTTTTT. Protein sequence: CASSLDTGELFF.

Comments on this clone: Other nucleotide sequences in the sample specify the same CDR3. The chain has TRBV30 and TRBJ2-7; D gene unclear. The germline V and J ends were trimmed by 0 bases and 0 bases, with 9 bases remaining between them. Germline-derived CDR1 and CDR2 are GTSNPN and SVGIG (reference sequence). The CDR3 runs 14 residues. The CDR3 loop reads CAWSVAGSSYEQYF. CDR3 coding DNA: TGTGCCTGGAGTGTAGCTGGCAGCTCCTACGAGCAGTACTTC. The full variable domain, completed using reference TRBV30 and TRBJ2-7, is SQTIHQWPATLVQPVGSPLSLECTVEGTSNPNLYWYRQAAGRGLQLLFYSVGIGQISSEVPQNLSASRPQDRQFILSSKKLLLSDSGFYLCAWSVAGSSYEQYFGPGTRLTVT.

In its sample, this clone was seen a few times. The DNA of the CDR3 is TGCAGCGCCGAAGGAAACACCATATATTTT. Its translation is CSAEGNTIYF. J is TRBJ1-3 and V is TRBV29-1, with no clear D. The CDR3 spans 10 residues. Between the trimmed V and J ends, which lost 7 bases and 4 bases, there was a span of 5 bases. Germline CDR1 and CDR2: SQVTM and ANQGSEA. The variable domain in full, with the rest retrieved from reference TRBV29-1 and TRBJ1-3, is SAVISQKPSRDICQRGTSLTIQCQVDSQVTMMFWYRQQPGQSLTLIATANQGSEATYESGFVIDKFPISRPNLTFSTLTVSNMSPEDSSIYLCSAEGNTIYFGEGSWLTVV.

V usage is TRBV4-3 and J usage is TRBJ1-1, with 9 bases fitting TRBD1. After removal of 5 bases from V and 0 bases from J, the junction contained 10 bases not matched to a gene. CDR1 is LGHNA and CDR2 is YSLEER in the germline V gene. The CDR3 loop spans 17 amino acids. CDR3 sequence: CASSKGLGQGMNTEAFF. The DNA for the CDR3 is TGCGCCAGCAGCAAAGGCTTGGGACAGGGTATGAACACTGAAGCTTTCTTT.

The rearrangement uses TRBV11-2 and TRBJ2-3; D remains unclear. V was shortened by 0 bases and J by 2 bases, with 6 bases between the two germline ends. Germline lookup yields CDR1 SGHAT and CDR2 FQNNGV. The length of the CDR3 is 14 residues. CDR3 residues: CASSLELNTDTQYF. DNA for the CDR3: TGTGCCAGCAGCTTAGAACTCAACACAGATACGCAGTATTTT.